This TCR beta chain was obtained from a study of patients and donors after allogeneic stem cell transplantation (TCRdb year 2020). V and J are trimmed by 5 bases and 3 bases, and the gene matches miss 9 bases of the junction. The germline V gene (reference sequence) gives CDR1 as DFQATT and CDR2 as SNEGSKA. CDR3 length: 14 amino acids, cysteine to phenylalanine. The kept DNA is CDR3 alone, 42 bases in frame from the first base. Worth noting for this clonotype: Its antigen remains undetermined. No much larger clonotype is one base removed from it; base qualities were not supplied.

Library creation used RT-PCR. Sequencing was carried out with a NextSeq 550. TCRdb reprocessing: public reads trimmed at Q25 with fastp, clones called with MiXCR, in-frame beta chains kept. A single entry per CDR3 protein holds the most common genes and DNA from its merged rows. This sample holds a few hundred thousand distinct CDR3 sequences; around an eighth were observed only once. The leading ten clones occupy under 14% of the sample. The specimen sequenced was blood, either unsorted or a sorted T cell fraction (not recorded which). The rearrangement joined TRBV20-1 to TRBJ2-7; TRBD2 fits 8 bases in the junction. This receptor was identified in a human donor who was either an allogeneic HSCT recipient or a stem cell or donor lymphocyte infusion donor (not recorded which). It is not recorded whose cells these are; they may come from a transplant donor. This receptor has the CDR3 CSALPGAGGYEQYF. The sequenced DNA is TGCAGTGCTCTCCCCGGCGCGGGAGGCTACGAGCAGTACTTC.